This TCR beta chain was recovered during a study of memory CD4+ T cells and cytomegalovirus serostatus. Clones were sequenced by immunoSEQ multiplex PCR, and TCRdb holds only the in-frame ones, with some missing. The repertoire includes 55,000 to 65,000 clones, under 90% of them detected once, and roughly 0.5% sits in the top ten. Single viable CD3+CD4+CD8-CD45RO+ cells were sorted as the memory CD4+ T cells. Total CD4+ T cells were enriched by CD4 positive selection. Looked up from germline, CDR1 is MDHEN and CDR2 is SYDVKM. There are 15 residues in the CDR3. Between the trimmed V and J ends, which lost 4 bases and 0 bases, there was a span of 12 bases.

The source material was memory CD4+ T cells from blood. The gene calls are TRBV28 and TRBJ1-1; tentative D call: TRBD1 (5 bases). The source is an adult in good health and CMV-seronegative. Some clones in this sample may be carry-over from other donors' samples. CDR3 residues: CASSWRGVLNTEAFF. The CDR3 DNA reads as TGTGCCAGCAGTTGGCGAGGGGTACTGAACACTGAAGCTTTCTTT.